A single T cell receptor beta chain is shown here with its context. This sample stems from a study of cytomegalovirus exposure and HLA in healthy donors. 60 Vbeta and 13 Jbeta primers were used in PCR. Sequenced by immunoSEQ multiplex PCR; TCRdb stores in-frame clones only, minus some. The table has some 42,000 clones, roughly 47% seen once. V was clipped by 4 bases and J by 5 bases, with 8 bases between them. Germline-derived CDR1 and CDR2 are MNHNY and SVGAGI (reference sequence). The CDR3 runs to 12 residues. The sequencing sample was made of PBMCs. This chain uses TRBV6-6 with TRBJ1-1, with no clear D. The clonotype comes from a human donor in good health. CDR3 in amino acids: CASSSRWTEAFF. In DNA, the CDR3 is TGTGCCAGCAGTTCGCGGTGGACTGAAGCTTTCTTT.